This TCR beta chain emerged from a study of T cells after yellow fever vaccination. 5'RACE template switching generated TCR cDNA, adding a universal primer site and UMIs. TCRdb reanalysed the 5' RACE reads using MiXCR and keeps one entry per CDR3 protein. This sample has 340,000 or so distinct CDR3 sequences, with about an eighth found just once. With V trimmed by 8 bases and J by 7 bases, 16 bases remained unmatched. CDR1 and CDR2 from the germline V gene are LGHDT and YNNKEL (reference sequence). The CDR3 totals 15 residues. Study-wide results and limits: The secondary response was weaker but peaked faster, day 5 versus 15. Only a small proportion of the clonotypes turned up in both the CD4 and the CD8 compartments, likely arising from convergent recombination. FACS-sorted repertoires might harbor abundant contaminating clonotypes from the bulk population.

In its sample, this clonotype was seen a few times. What it recognizes is unknown. The sample here was CD4+ T cells sorted from PBMCs, taken 15 days after the yellow fever booster vaccination. The source is a man younger than 35 who received the YFV17D yellow fever vaccine. This rearrangement joins TRBV3-1 to TRBJ2-7, with 8 bases that match TRBD2. CDR3 sequence reads: CASSLTQASGFEQYF. In DNA, the CDR3 is TGTGCCAGCTCTCTCACCCAAGCTAGCGGGTTTGAGCAGTACTTC.